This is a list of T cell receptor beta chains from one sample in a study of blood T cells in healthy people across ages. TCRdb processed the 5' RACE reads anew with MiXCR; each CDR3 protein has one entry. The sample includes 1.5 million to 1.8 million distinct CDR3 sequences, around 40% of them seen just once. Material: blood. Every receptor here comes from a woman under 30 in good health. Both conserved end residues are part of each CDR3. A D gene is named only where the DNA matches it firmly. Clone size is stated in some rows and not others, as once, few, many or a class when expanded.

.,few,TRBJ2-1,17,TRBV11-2,TGTGCCAGCCATCATGTCCTCGGGAGAGGGGTCTACAATGAGCAGTTCTTC,CASHHVLGRGVYNEQFF
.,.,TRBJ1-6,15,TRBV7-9,TGTGCCAGCAGCTTAGAAGCAGGGGCTTATTCACCCCTCCACTTT,CASSLEAGAYSPLHF
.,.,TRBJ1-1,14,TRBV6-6,TGTGCCAGCAGTTATACTGCTACGGTGAAGGCAGCTTTCTTT,CASSYTATVKAAFF
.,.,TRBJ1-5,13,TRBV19,TGTGCCAGTAGCGATTCCCCAAGTTGGCCCCAGCATTTT,CASSDSPSWPQHF
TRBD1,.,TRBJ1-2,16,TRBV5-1,TGCGCCAGCAGCCAAACCTCGGGACAGGGGTACTATGGCTACACCTTC,CASSQTSGQGYYGYTF
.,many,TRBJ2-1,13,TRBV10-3,TGTGCCATCAGAGCCCGGGGCAACAATGAGCAGTTCTTC,CAIRARGNNEQFF
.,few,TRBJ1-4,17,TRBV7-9,TGTGCCAGCAGCTTAGTGGAGGGCCTCGGCACTAATGAAAAACTGTTTTTT,CASSLVEGLGTNEKLFF
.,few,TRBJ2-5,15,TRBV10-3,TGTGCCATCAGTGAGTCCCCCCATACAGGGCATGAGCAGTACTTC,CAISESPHTGHEQYF
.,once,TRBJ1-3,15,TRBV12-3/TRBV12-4,TGTGCCAGCAGTTTGGTACGGTTCTCTGGAAACACCATATATTTT,CASSLVRFSGNTIYF
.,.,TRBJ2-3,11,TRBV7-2,TGTGCCAGAAGCTTAAGCGATACGCAGTATTTT,CARSLSDTQYF
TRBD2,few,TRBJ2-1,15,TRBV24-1,TGTGCCACCAGTGATTTGGTTAGCGGGAGTAATGAGCAGTTCTTC,CATSDLVSGSNEQFF
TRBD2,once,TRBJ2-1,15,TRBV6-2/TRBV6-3,TGTGCCAGCAGTTACTTCGGGACTAGTCGTGAGACCCAGTTCTTC,CASSYFGTSRETQFF
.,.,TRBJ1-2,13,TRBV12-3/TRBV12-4,TGTGCCAGCAGTTTAATGAATAACTATGGCTACACCTTC,CASSLMNNYGYTF
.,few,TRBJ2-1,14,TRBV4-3,TGCGCCAGCAGCCTCGGCGGAATCGACAATGAGCAGTTCTTC,CASSLGGIDNEQFF
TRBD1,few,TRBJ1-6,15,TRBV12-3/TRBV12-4,TGTGCCAGCAGATGGGGACAGCTCTATAATTCACCCCTCCACTTT,CASRWGQLYNSPLHF
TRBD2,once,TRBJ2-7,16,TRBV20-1,TGCAGTGCTAGCCACGCGGGACTAGCGGGAGCATACGAGCAGTACTTC,CSASHAGLAGAYEQYF
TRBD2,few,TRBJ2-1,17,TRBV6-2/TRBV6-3,TGTGCCAGCAGTTACTCGCCCGGACTAGGTAACGGCAATGAGCAGTTCTTC,CASSYSPGLGNGNEQFF
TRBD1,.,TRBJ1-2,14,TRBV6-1,TGTGCCAGCAGTGCCACAGGGGCCCCTAGTCGCTACACCTTC,CASSATGAPSRYTF
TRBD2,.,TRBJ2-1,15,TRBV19,TGTGCCAGTAGTATGTCTAGCGGGAGCTACAATGAGCAGTTCTTC,CASSMSSGSYNEQFF
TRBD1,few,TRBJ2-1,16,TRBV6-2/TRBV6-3,TGTGCCAGCAGTCCTACAGGGGTTCGATCCTACAATGAGCAGTTCTTC,CASSPTGVRSYNEQFF
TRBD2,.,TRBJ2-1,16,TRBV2,TGTACCAGCAGCCAGAACCGACTAGCCGGCTACAATGAGCAGTTCTTC,CTSSQNRLAGYNEQFF
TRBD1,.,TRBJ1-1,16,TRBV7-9,TGTGCCAGCAGCCACCTTTCGGGACAGGCTAACACTGAAGCTTTCTTT,CASSHLSGQANTEAFF
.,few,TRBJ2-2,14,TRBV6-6,TGTGCCAGCAGATTACAAGAGAACACCGGGGAGCTGTTTTTT,CASRLQENTGELFF
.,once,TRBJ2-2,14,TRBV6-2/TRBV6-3,TGTGCCAGCAGCATCCGGGACAACACCGGGGAGCTGTTTTTT,CASSIRDNTGELFF
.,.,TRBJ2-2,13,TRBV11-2,TGTGCCAGCAGCTTAATTGCCGCCGGGGAGCTGTTTTTT,CASSLIAAGELFF
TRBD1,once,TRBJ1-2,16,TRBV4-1,TGCGCCAGCAGCCATCCAGCTAGAGACAGGGCCTATGGCTACACCTTC,CASSHPARDRAYGYTF
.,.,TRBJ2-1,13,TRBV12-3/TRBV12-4,TGTGCCAGCAGTGCCGGGACGATTAATGAGCAGTTCTTC,CASSAGTINEQFF
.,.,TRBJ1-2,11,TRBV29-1,TGCAGCGCCCTGACACACGATGGCTACACCTTC,CSALTHDGYTF
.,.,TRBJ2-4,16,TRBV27,TGTGCCAGCAGGCCTAACTCAGGGTCGTCAAAAAACATTCAGTACTTC,CASRPNSGSSKNIQYF
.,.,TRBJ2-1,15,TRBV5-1,TGCGCCAGCAGCTTGAACAGCGCAATTATAAATGAGCAGTTCTTC,CASSLNSAIINEQFF
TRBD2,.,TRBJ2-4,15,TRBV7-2,TGTGCCAGCAGCCTCCTAGCGGGGGATAAAAACATTCAGTACTTC,CASSLLAGDKNIQYF
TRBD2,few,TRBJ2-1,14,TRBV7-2,TGTGCCAGCACGCGGGCGGGGGGGTACAATGAGCAGTTCTTC,CASTRAGGYNEQFF
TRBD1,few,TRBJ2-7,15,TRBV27,TGTGCCAGCAGCTTAGAGCAGACAGGGTACTACGAGCAGTACTTC,CASSLEQTGYYEQYF